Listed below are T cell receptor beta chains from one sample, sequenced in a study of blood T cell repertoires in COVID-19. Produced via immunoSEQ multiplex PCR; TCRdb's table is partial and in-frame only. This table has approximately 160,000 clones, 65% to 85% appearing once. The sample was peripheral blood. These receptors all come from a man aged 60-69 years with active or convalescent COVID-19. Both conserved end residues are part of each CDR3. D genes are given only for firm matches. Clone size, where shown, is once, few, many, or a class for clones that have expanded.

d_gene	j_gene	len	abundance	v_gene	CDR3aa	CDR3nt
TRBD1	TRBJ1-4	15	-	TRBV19	CASSNPDRVAEKLFF	TGTGCCAGTAGTAACCCTGACAGGGTTGCGGAAAAACTGTTTTTT
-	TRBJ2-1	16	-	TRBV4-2	CASSRAGGGRGNEQFF	TGTGCCAGCAGTCGGGCTGGGGGCGGGAGAGGCAATGAGCAGTTCTTC
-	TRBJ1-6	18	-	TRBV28	CASSPFPMDRAGDSPLHF	TGTGCCAGCAGTCCGTTCCCTATGGACAGAGCGGGGGATTCACCCCTCCACTTT
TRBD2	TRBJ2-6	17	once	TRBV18	CASSPNEAGGGANVLTF	TGTGCCAGCTCACCAAATGAGGCGGGAGGTGGGGCCAACGTCCTGACTTTC
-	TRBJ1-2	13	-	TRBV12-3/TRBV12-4	CASSFGRDDGYTF	TGTGCCAGCAGTTTCGGCAGGGATGATGGCTACACCTTC
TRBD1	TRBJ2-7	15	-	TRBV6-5	CASTPGGINSYEQYF	TGTGCCAGCACCCCAGGGGGCATCAATTCCTACGAGCAGTACTTC
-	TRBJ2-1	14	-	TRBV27	CASRTAGNYNEQFF	TGTGCCAGCAGAACAGCGGGTAACTACAATGAGCAGTTCTTC
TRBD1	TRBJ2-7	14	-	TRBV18	CASSPRQGHYEQYF	TGTGCCAGCTCACCCCGACAGGGGCACTACGAGCAGTACTTC
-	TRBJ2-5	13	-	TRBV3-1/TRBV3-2	CASSQLQSQTQYF	TGTGCCAGCAGCCAGCTACAGTCGCAGACCCAGTACTTC
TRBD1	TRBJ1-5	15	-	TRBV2	CASSGGQARGQPQHF	TGTGCCAGCAGTGGCGGACAGGCCAGAGGTCAGCCCCAGCATTTT
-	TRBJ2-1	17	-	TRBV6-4	CASSDPVAPSSYNEQFF	TGTGCCAGCAGTGATCCGGTAGCGCCAAGCTCCTACAATGAGCAGTTCTTC
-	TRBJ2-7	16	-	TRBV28	CASSSQTPLVAYEQYF	TGTGCCAGCAGTTCCCAAACACCCTTGGTGGCCTACGAGCAGTACTTC
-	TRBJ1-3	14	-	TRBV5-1	CASSPTDGGNTIYF	TGCGCCAGCAGCCCAACCGACGGGGGAAACACCATATATTTT
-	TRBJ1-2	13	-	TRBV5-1	CASSGVGVYGYTF	TGCGCCAGCAGCGGAGTCGGGGTCTATGGCTACACCTTC
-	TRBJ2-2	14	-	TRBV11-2	CASSLLRNTGELFF	TGTGCCAGCAGCTTACTCCGGAACACCGGGGAGCTGTTTTTT
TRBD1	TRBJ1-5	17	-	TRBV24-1	CATGWTGALYSNQPQHF	TGTGCCACCGGGTGGACAGGGGCGCTATATAGCAATCAGCCCCAGCATTTT
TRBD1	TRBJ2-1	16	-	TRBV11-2	CASSLSFWTGGNEQFF	TGTGCCAGCAGCTTAAGCTTTTGGACAGGGGGAAATGAGCAGTTCTTC
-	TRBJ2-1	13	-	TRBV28	CASLTSAYNEQFF	TGTGCCAGTCTGACTAGTGCCTACAATGAGCAGTTCTTC
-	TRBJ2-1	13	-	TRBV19	CASSNLADNEQFF	TGTGCCAGTAGTAACTTAGCGGACAATGAGCAGTTCTTC
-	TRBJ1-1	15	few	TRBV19	CASSYIPPGRAEAFF	TGTGCCAGTAGTTATATCCCCCCCGGGAGGGCTGAAGCTTTCTTT
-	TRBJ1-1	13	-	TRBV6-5	CASSLTWGQGAFF	TGTGCCAGTAGCCTGACGTGGGGCCAGGGAGCTTTCTTT
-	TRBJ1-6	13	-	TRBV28	CASSREGGKPLHF	TGTGCCAGCAGTCGAGAGGGAGGGAAGCCCCTCCACTTT
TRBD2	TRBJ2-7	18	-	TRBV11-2	CASSFQRSTSGRAGEQYF	TGTGCCAGCAGCTTCCAACGGAGCACTAGCGGGAGGGCAGGCGAGCAGTACTTC
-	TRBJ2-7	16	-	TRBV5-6	CASSPPGGRIAYEQYF	TGTGCCAGCAGCCCCCCAGGGGGGCGAATAGCCTACGAGCAGTACTTC
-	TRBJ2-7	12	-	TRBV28	CASSFNPGASYF	TGTGCCAGCAGTTTTAATCCAGGCGCTTCGTACTTC
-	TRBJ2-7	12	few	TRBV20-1	CSASRGVSEQYF	TGCAGTGCTAGTCGCGGAGTAAGCGAGCAGTACTTC
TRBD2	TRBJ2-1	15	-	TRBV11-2	CASSLDTLAGYEQFF	TGTGCCAGCAGCTTAGATACGCTAGCGGGATATGAGCAGTTCTTC
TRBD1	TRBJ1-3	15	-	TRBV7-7	CASSLRQGPGNTIYF	TGTGCTAGCAGCTTAAGACAGGGGCCTGGAAACACCATATATTTT
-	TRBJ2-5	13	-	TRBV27	CASWTTTRETQYF	TGTGCCAGCTGGACAACCACAAGGGAGACCCAGTACTTC
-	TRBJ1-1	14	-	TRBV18	CASSPPAGASEAFF	TGTGCCAGCTCACCCCCGGCGGGGGCAAGTGAAGCTTTCTTT
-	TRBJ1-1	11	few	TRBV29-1	CSVVAGAEAFF	TGCAGCGTTGTAGCGGGAGCTGAAGCTTTCTTT
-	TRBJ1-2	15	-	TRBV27	CASSFRGLLSYGYTF	TGTGCCAGCAGTTTTAGGGGGTTATTATCCTATGGCTACACCTTC
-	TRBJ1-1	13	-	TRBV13	CASSLSIVTEAFF	TGTGCCAGCAGCTTATCTATCGTCACTGAAGCTTTCTTT
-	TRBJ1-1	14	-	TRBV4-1	CASSQVGGNTEAFF	TGCGCCAGCAGCCAAGTCGGGGGGAACACTGAAGCTTTCTTT
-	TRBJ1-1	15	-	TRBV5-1	CASSLSAGMNTEAFF	TGCGCCAGCAGCTTGAGTGCAGGGATGAACACTGAAGCTTTCTTT
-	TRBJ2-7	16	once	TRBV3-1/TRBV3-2	CASSQDAQRSRYEQYF	TGTGCCAGCAGCCAAGATGCCCAGCGGTCTCGCTACGAGCAGTACTTC
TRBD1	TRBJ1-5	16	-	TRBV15	CATSRGSRGKDQPQHF	TGTGCCACCAGCAGAGGGAGCAGGGGGAAGGACCAGCCCCAGCATTTT
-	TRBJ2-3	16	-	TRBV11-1	CASSLGASVSTDTQYF	TGTGCCAGCAGCTTAGGAGCTAGCGTCAGCACAGATACGCAGTATTTT
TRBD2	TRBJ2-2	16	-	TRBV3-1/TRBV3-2	CASSQWGLLNTGELFF	TGTGCCAGCAGCCAATGGGGACTACTGAACACCGGGGAGCTGTTTTTT
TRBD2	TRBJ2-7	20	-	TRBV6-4	CASSSLGDSFVTSGGPEQYF	TGTGCCAGCAGTTCCTTAGGGGATTCTTTCGTGACTAGCGGTGGTCCCGAGCAGTACTTC
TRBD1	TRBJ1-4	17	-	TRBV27	CASSLQTGPTTNEKLFF	TGTGCCAGCAGTTTACAGACAGGGCCGACAACTAATGAAAAACTGTTTTTT
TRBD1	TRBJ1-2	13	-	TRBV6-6	CASSVQGEGGYTF	TGTGCCAGCAGCGTACAGGGGGAGGGTGGCTACACCTTC
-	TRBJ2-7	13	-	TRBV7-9	CASSSLDSYEQYF	TGTGCCAGCAGCTCATTAGACAGCTACGAGCAGTACTTC
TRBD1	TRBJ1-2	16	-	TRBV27	CASSSRQGAVNYGYTF	TGTGCCAGCAGTTCGCGTCAGGGGGCTGTTAACTATGGCTACACCTTC
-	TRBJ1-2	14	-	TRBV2	CASSGSRDKHGYTF	TGTGCCAGCAGTGGTTCCAGGGACAAACATGGCTACACCTTC
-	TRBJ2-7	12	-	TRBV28	CASSLLEYEQYF	TGTGCCAGCAGTTTACTAGAGTACGAGCAGTACTTC
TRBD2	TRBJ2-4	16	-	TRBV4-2	CASSRSGGGAVLIQYF	TGTGCCAGCAGCCGATCGGGCGGGGGGGCAGTTCTCATTCAGTACTTC
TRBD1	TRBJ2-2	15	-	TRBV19	CASSQGVANTGELFF	TGTGCCAGTAGCCAGGGGGTCGCGAACACCGGGGAGCTGTTTTTT
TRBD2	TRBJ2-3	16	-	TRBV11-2	CASSPSGGSSTDTQYF	TGTGCCAGCAGCCCTAGCGGGGGGTCTAGCACAGATACGCAGTATTTT
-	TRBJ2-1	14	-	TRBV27	CASSSIAVYNEQFF	TGTGCCAGCAGCTCAATAGCGGTTTACAATGAGCAGTTCTTC
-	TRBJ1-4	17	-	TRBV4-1	CASSQGWGGPGNEKLFF	TGCGCCAGCAGCCAGGGCTGGGGGGGGCCGGGTAATGAAAAACTGTTTTTT
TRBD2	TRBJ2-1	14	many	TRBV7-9	CASSLVGGGNEQFF	TGTGCCAGCAGCTTAGTTGGGGGAGGGAATGAGCAGTTCTTC
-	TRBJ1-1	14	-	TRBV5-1	CASSPGQPRTEAFF	TGCGCCAGCAGCCCAGGACAGCCGCGCACTGAAGCTTTCTTT